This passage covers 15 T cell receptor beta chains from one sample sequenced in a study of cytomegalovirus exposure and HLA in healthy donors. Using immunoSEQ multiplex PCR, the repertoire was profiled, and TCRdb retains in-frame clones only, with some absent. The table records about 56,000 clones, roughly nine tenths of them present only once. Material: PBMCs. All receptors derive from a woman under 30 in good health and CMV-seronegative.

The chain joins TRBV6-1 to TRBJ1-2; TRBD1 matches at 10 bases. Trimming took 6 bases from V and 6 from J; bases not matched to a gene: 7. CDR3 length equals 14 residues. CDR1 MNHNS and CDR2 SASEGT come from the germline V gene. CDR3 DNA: TGTGCCAGCAGGATAGCCGGGACAGGGGATGGCTACACCTTC. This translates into CASRIAGTGDGYTF.

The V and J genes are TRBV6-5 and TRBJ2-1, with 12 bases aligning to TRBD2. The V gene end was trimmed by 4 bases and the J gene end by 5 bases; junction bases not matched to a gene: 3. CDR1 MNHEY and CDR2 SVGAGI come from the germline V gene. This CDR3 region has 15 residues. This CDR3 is CASSSGLAGNNEQFF. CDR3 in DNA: TGTGCCAGCAGTTCGGGACTAGCGGGTAACAATGAGCAGTTCTTC.

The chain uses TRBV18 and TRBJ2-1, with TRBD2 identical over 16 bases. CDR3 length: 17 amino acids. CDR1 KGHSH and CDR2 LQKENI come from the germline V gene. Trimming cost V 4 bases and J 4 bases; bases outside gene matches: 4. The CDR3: CASSRGTSGGAYNEQFF. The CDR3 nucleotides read TGTGCCAGCTCACGCGGGACTAGCGGGGGGGCTTACAATGAGCAGTTCTTC.

This CDR3 reads CAISEQLAGYNEQFF. In nucleotides, the CDR3 is TGTGCCATCAGTGAACAACTAGCGGGCTACAATGAGCAGTTCTTC. V gene TRBV10-3 combines with J gene TRBJ2-1; TRBD2 matches at 9 bases. The ends lost 3 bases at V and 3 bases at J; junction bases unmatched: 3. CDR1 is ENHRY, CDR2 SYGVKD, per germline. The CDR3 totals 15 residues.

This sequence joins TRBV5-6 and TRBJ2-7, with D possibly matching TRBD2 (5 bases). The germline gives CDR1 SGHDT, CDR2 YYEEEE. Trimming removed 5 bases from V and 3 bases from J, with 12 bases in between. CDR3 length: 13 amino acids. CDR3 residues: CASRSPRDYEQYF. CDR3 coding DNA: TGTGCCAGCAGATCACCCCGGGACTACGAGCAGTACTTC.

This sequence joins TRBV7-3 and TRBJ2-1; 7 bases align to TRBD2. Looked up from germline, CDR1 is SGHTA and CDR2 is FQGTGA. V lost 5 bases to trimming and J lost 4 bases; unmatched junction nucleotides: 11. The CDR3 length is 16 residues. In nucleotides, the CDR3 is TGTGCCAGCAGCCAACGGGGGGAGCCGGGGTACAATGAGCAGTTCTTC. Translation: CASSQRGEPGYNEQFF.

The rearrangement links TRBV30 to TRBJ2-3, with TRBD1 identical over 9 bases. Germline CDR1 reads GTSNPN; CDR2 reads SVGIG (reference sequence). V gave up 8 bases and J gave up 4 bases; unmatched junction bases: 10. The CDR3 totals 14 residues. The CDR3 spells CARTTGGWADTQYF. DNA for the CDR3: TGTGCCCGGACAACAGGGGGCTGGGCAGATACGCAGTATTTT.

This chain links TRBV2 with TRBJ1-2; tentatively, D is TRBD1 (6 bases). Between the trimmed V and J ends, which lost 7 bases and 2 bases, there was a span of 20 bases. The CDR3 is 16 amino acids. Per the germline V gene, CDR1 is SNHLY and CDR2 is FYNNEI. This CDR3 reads CASTSRTAISNYGYTF. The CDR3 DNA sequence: TGTGCCAGCACCTCCAGGACAGCCATTTCCAACTATGGCTACACCTTC.

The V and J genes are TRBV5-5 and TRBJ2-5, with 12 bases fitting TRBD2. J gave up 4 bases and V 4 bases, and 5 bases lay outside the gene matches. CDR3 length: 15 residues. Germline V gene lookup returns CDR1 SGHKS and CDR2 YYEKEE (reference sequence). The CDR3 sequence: CASSRLAGVGETQYF. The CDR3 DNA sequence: TGTGCCAGCAGCCGACTAGCGGGAGTAGGAGAGACCCAGTACTTC.

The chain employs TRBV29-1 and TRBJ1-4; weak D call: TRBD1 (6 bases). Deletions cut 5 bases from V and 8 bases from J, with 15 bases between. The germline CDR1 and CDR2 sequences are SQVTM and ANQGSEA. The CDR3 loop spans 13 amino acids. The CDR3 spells CSVLQGSGEKLFF. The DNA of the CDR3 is TGCAGCGTTCTCCAGGGGTCGGGCGAAAAACTGTTTTTT.

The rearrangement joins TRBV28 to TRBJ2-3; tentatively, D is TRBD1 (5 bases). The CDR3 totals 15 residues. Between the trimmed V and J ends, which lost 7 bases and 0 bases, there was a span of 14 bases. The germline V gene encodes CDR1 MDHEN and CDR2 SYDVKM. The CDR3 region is CASIQWGASTDTQYF. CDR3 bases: TGTGCCAGCATTCAATGGGGCGCTAGCACAGATACGCAGTATTTT. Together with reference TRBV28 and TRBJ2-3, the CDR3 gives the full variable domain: DVKVTQSSRYLVKRTGEKVFLECVQDMDHENMFWYRQDPGLGLRLIYFSYDVKMKEKGDIPEGYSVSREKKERFSLILESASTNQTSMYLCASIQWGASTDTQYFGPGTRLTVL.

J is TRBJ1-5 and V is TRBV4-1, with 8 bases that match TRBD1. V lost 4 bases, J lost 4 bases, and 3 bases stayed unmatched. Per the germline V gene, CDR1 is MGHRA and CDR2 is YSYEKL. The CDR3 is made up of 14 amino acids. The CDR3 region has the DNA TGCGCCAGCAGCCCGGGACAGGTAAATCAGCCCCAGCATTTT. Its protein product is CASSPGQVNQPQHF.

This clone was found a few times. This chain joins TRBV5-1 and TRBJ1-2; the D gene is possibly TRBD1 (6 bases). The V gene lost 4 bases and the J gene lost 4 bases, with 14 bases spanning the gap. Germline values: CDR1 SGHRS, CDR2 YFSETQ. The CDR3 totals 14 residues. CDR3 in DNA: TGCGCCAGCAGCCCTGGGGGGGCTAGCTATGGCTACACCTTC. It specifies CASSPGGASYGYTF. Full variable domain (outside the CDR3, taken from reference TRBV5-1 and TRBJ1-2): KAGVTQTPRYLIKTRGQQVTLSCSPISGHRSVSWYQQTPGQGLQFLFEYFSETQRNKGNFPGRFSGRQFSNSRSEMNVSTLELGDSALYLCASSPGGASYGYTFGSGTRLTVV.

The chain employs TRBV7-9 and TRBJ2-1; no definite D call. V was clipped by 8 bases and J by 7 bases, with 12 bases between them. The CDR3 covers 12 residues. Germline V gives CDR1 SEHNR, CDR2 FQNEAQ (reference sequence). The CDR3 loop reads CASGTEFNEQFF. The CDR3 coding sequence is TGTGCCAGCGGCACAGAATTTAATGAGCAGTTCTTC. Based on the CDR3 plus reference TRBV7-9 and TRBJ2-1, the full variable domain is DTGVSQNPRHKITKRGQNVTFRCDPISEHNRLYWYRQTLGQGPEFLTYFQNEAQLEKSRLLSDRFSAERPKGSFSTLEIQRTEQGDSAMYLCASGTEFNEQFFGPGTRLTVL.

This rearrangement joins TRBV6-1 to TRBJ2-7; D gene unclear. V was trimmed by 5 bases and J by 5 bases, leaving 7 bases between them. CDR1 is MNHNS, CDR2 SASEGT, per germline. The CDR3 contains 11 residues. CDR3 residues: CASSSRHEQYF. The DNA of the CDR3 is TGTGCCAGCAGTTCCAGGCACGAGCAGTACTTC.